These 20 T cell receptor beta chains originate from one sample sequenced in a study of tumor-infiltrating lymphocytes in primary liver carcinoma. A primer in the constant region served to generate TCR beta cDNA from 500 ng of total RNA. ARM-PCR, slightly modified, supplied the TCR beta libraries through three nested multiplex PCR rounds. The first two PCR rounds used TRBV1-TRBV30 primers with a Cbeta primer, approximately 10 cycles each. TCRdb re-called the multiplex PCR reads through MiXCR, storing one row per CDR3 protein. The sample shows 40,000 or so distinct CDR3 sequences, approximately 71% of them seen only once. The tissue used was unsorted bulk material of about 19-34 mg. RNA and DNA were co-extracted from it with the AllPrep DNA/RNA mini kit. The sequenced sample was tumor-adjacent normal liver tissue. All receptors derive from a man aged 40-49 years with primary liver carcinoma and hepatitis B virus infection.

Note on this clonotype: A junction boundary mismatches the germline segment, possibly from a read error. This chain connects TRBV29-1 to TRBJ2-7, with 8 bases lining up with TRBD1. Germline assignment: CDR1 SQVTM and CDR2 ANQGSEA. CDR3 length equals 16 residues. In nucleotides, the CDR3 is TGTACCGCTATGACATCTGGGACAGGCACTCCCTACGAGCAGTACTTC. Amino acids: CTAMTSGTGTPYEQYF.

Details on this clonotype: The germline gene is not matched at one end of the junction; a read error may be the cause. This chain connects TRBV6-5 to TRBJ2-3; no firm D call. Germline V gene data show CDR1 as MNHEY and CDR2 as SVGAGI. The CDR3 consists of 15 residues. The CDR3 region has the DNA TGTCCCAGCAACCCAGGATTAGTGGGAACAGATACACAGTATTTT. This encodes CPSNPGLVGTDTQYF.

V gene TRBV11-2 combines with J gene TRBJ2-1; a weak D match, TRBD1 (6 bases). V was pared by 3 bases and J by 16 bases, with 13 bases between. The length of the CDR3 is 11 residues. The germline V gene encodes CDR1 SGHAT and CDR2 FQNNGV. This CDR3 is CASSFDRKQFF. The CDR3 bases are TGTGCCAGCAGCTTTGACAGGAAACAATTCTTC.

On this clonotype itself: One end of the junction varies from germline; a read error may be responsible. This chain joins TRBV11-2 and TRBJ1-4; D is undetermined. The germline CDR1 and CDR2 sequences are SGHAT and FQNNGV. This CDR3 is 13 amino acids long. CDR3 region: CVSSLSANEKLFF. The CDR3 DNA reads TGTGTCAGCAGCTTATCCGCTAATGAAAAACTGTTTTTT.

In this sample, this clonotype turned up once. A clone one base away is much larger, so this may be a read error. This chain joins TRBV6-2 or TRBV6-3 and TRBJ2-3; 8 bases align to TRBD2. Losses at the gene ends were 9 bases for V and 10 bases for J; bases not matched to a gene: 12. CDR1 is MNHEY, CDR2 SVGEGT, per germline. This CDR3 is built from 13 residues. This CDR3 is CARFAGTRTPQYF. CDR3 nucleotide sequence: TGTGCCAGATTCGCTGGGACTAGAACCCCGCAGTATTTT.

Comments on this clonotype: Germline is not matched at one junction end, which may reflect a read error. The chain couples TRBV4-3 to TRBJ2-1; no reliable D call. In germline, CDR1 is LGHNA, CDR2 YSLEER. The CDR3 has 16 amino acids. In DNA form, the CDR3 reads TGCACCAGCAGCCAATATTCCTACTCAGAATACAATGAGCAGTTCTTC. Its translation: CTSSQYSYSEYNEQFF.

Details on this clonotype: The junction and the germline gene differ at one end; a read error may be behind it. V gene TRBV6-5 combines with J gene TRBJ2-6, with 7 bases fitting TRBD1. Germline CDR1 MNHEY, CDR2 SVGAGI. The CDR3 runs 17 residues. The CDR3 sequence is CASSYSQGVSGAKVPTF. DNA for the CDR3: TGTGCCAGCAGCTACTCGCAGGGGGTTTCTGGGGCCAAGGTCCCGACTTTC.

CDR3 nucleotide sequence: TGTGCCAGCAGCTCCATCCGAGGATGGCTCTACAATGAGCAGTTCTTC. Translating gives CASSSIRGWLYNEQFF. V and J are TRBV6-2 or TRBV6-3 and TRBJ2-1; D gene ambiguous. CDR1 MNHEY and CDR2 SVGEGT come from the germline V gene. V lost 6 bases and J 3 bases, leaving 18 bases between the germline ends. This CDR3 region has 16 residues.

This chain uses TRBV5-1 with TRBJ1-1, with 9 bases aligning to TRBD1. V dropped 0 bases and J dropped 14; count of bases not matched to a gene: 8. Germline V gene sequence: CDR1 SGHRS, CDR2 YFSETQ. The CDR3 has 13 residues. DNA for the CDR3: TGCGCCAGCAGCTTGGTCACAGGGGGCGAACCCTTCTTT. Translating it yields CASSLVTGGEPFF. Full variable domain (rest looked up from reference TRBV5-1 and TRBJ1-1): KAGVTQTPRYLIKTRGQQVTLSCSPISGHRSVSWYQQTPGQGLQFLFEYFSETQRNKGNFPGRFSGRQFSNSRSEMNVSTLELGDSALYLCASSLVTGGEPFFGQGTRLTVV.

This clonotype was detected ten times or more. The V gene is TRBV15, the J gene TRBJ2-4; 7 nucleotides match TRBD1. CDR1 is LNHNV, CDR2 YYDKDF, per germline (reference sequence). There are 14 residues in the CDR3. The J segment lost 8 bases and the V segment lost 5 bases, leaving 9 bases of the junction unmatched. The CDR3 nucleotides read TGTGCCACCAGCGGCACAGGGGCAAGGCACATTCAGTACTTC. It is translated as CATSGTGARHIQYF.

Points on this clonotype: No conserved phenylalanine or tryptophan ends this CDR3, so it is likely a read error. The chain couples TRBV6-2 or TRBV6-3 to TRBJ2-7, with D unclear. This CDR3 comprises 13 residues. CDR1 and CDR2 (germline): MNHEY, SVGEGT. The CDR3 DNA is TGTGTCAGCAGTTTGGACGTTACCTACGAGCAGTACATC. Its translation is CVSSLDVTYEQYI.

On this clonotype itself: Mismatch with germline at one junction end may stem from a read error. This chain uses TRBV6-1 with TRBJ1-1, with TRBD1 identical over 8 bases. The germline gives CDR1 MNHNS, CDR2 SASEGT. The CDR3 runs 17 residues. CDR3 sequence (DNA): TGTACTAGCAGTGAAGGTGAAGGGCAGGGGGCTAACACCGAAGCTTTCTTT. Its translation is CTSSEGEGQGANTEAFF.

This clonotype was recorded many times. The chain employs TRBV6-4 and TRBJ2-2, with D possibly being TRBD2 (6 bases). Germline loops: CDR1 MRHNA, CDR2 SNTAGT. V dropped 3 bases and J dropped 4 bases, with 12 bases sitting between them. This CDR3 region has 15 residues. This CDR3 is CASSEFLGGTGELFF. CDR3 nucleotide sequence: TGTGCCAGCAGTGAATTTTTGGGAGGCACCGGGGAGCTGTTTTTT.

Of note for this clonotype: At one end, the junction sequence differs from germline, possibly due to a read error. V is TRBV6-6 and J is TRBJ2-1, with D unclear. The CDR3 runs to 15 residues. Germline V gene sequence: CDR1 MNHNY, CDR2 SVGAGI (reference sequence). The chain's CDR3 is CASSPWTHSYNEQFF. CDR3 bases: TGTGCCAGCAGTCCCTGGACGCACTCCTACAATGAACAGTTCTTC.

Concerning this clonotype: One junction end disagrees with the germline gene, perhaps due to a read error. This chain links TRBV28 with TRBJ2-5; D might be TRBD1 or TRBD2, each matching 5 bases. The CDR3 is made up of 19 amino acids. From germline, CDR1 is MDHEN and CDR2 SYDVKM. CDR3 loop: CGSSTPPGRVMSSQETQYF. CDR3 bases: TGTGGCAGCAGTACACCACCGGGACGTGTCATGTCCTCCCAAGAGACCCAGTACTTC.

Judged by abundance, this clonotype is medium-sized. CDR3 residues: CASSLDTSGRSLFF. CDR3 sequence (DNA): TGTGCCAGCAGCTTAGATACTAGCGGGAGGTCTCTGTTCTTC. The chain combines TRBV11-2 with TRBJ2-1; 12 positions match TRBD2. V trimming: 0 bases; J trimming: 15 bases; junction bases outside the gene matches: 6. The length of the CDR3 is 14 residues. CDR1 SGHAT and CDR2 FQNNGV come from the germline V gene.

V usage is TRBV4-3 and J usage is TRBJ2-3; weak D call: TRBD1 (6 bases). Germline V gene lookup returns CDR1 LGHNA and CDR2 YSLEER. The CDR3 consists of 15 residues. Trimming cost V 9 bases and J 3 bases, with 19 bases left between them. The CDR3: CARGRRQRGTDTQYF. CDR3 bases: TGCGCCAGGGGCCGCCGACAGAGGGGGACAGATACGCAGTATTTT.

As for this clonotype: Possible read error: a much larger clone is one base away. The conserved phenylalanine or tryptophan is not found at the CDR3 terminus, so this likely reflects a read error. V usage is TRBV20-1 and J usage is TRBJ2-5; D might be TRBD2 (5 bases). This CDR3 spans 14 amino acids. Germline CDR1 reads DFQATT; CDR2 reads SNEGSKA (reference sequence). Trimming removed 0 bases at V and 4 bases at J, with 12 bases between. Here the CDR3 reads CSARDGSGRETQYL. In nucleotides, the CDR3 is TGCAGTGCTAGAGATGGGTCGGGGAGAGAGACCCAGTACTTG.

About this clonotype: The conserved final phenylalanine or tryptophan is absent from the CDR3, which likely points to a read error. V is TRBV6-1 and J is TRBJ2-7; unclear D gene. CDR3 length equals 15 residues. Deletions cut 4 bases from V and 0 bases from J, with 13 bases between. Germline V CDR1 and CDR2: MNHNS, SASEGT. The CDR3 coding sequence is TGTGCCAGCAGTGTTGAGACGGTGGGCTCCTACGAGCAGTACTCC. This gives the protein CASSVETVGSYEQYS.

In this sample, this clonotype is large. J is TRBJ2-7 and V is TRBV6-2 or TRBV6-3; D is uncertain. The germline V gene encodes CDR1 MNHEY and CDR2 SVGEGT. The CDR3 contains 13 residues. Trimming cost V 4 bases and J 2 bases, with 9 bases left between them. Here the CDR3 reads CASSLDATYEQYF. For the CDR3, the DNA is TGTGCCAGCAGTTTGGACGCTACCTACGAGCAGTACTTC.